The rows below give T cell receptor beta chains drawn from one sample of a study of T cell repertoires in cytomegalovirus infection. In TCRdb, the reads were re-called with MiXCR into one record per CDR3 protein. In the table there are about 360,000 distinct CDR3 sequences, roughly 18% of which are singletons. What was sequenced was PBMCs. These receptors all come from a human donor in good health (CMV status not recorded). Some clones in this sample may be carry-over from other donors' samples. The CDR3 runs from the conserved cysteine through the conserved F or W.

CDR3 | J | V
CASSYYWTGLSSGANVLTF | TRBJ2-6 | TRBV6-6
CASLGGSDTQYF | TRBJ2-3 | TRBV7-6
CASSPRGTRANTEAFF | TRBJ1-1 | TRBV7-2
CASSLDRGLGNTGELFF | TRBJ2-2 | TRBV12-3/TRBV12-4
CSASSAGGNPNEQFF | TRBJ2-1 | TRBV20-1
CAISEATRRGTQYF | TRBJ2-5 | TRBV10-3
CASSFSEQYF | TRBJ2-7 | TRBV11-2
CASTPMARDRVSWQYF | TRBJ2-7 | TRBV19
CASSQDEDFQGLPLHF | TRBJ1-6 | TRBV4-1
CASSLLQGATEAFF | TRBJ1-1 | TRBV7-2
CASSQNYGYTF | TRBJ1-2 | TRBV12-3/TRBV12-4
CASSLGLAGVGANVLTF | TRBJ2-6 | TRBV7-2
CASSLGVSGVYNEQFF | TRBJ2-1 | TRBV7-2
CASSLSTAGYSNQPQHF | TRBJ1-5 | TRBV7-2
CASSRPGLAGGEQSF | TRBJ2-1 | TRBV28
CSAKRDRFHQETQYF | TRBJ2-5 | TRBV20-1
CASSPTGSIVEQYF | TRBJ2-7 | TRBV7-2
CASSPQGWSYNEQFF | TRBJ2-1 | TRBV7-2